The 27 T cell receptor beta chains given below trace back to one sample, sequenced in a study of OX40 agonist ivuxolimab in advanced cancers. Libraries were constructed by the immunoSEQ multiplex PCR assay. TCRdb mirrors the immuneACCESS table, restricted to in-frame sequences. Some clones are absent from its copies; in checked studies, under half trace to an unresolved V gene, and the reason for the others is unknown. The sample table shows some 99,000 clones, and around 94% are seen once. The top ten constitute approximately 0.18% of the sample. This sample comprised CD4+ or CD8+ T cells sorted from blood, obtained in a trial of the OX40 agonist ivuxolimab. Receptors were obtained from an adult with an advanced solid tumor such as melanoma, head and neck, liver or kidney cancer.

Concerning this clone itself: An end of the junction does not agree with germline; a read error may underlie this. This chain connects TRBV4-1 to TRBJ2-7; D is unclear. Germline lookup yields CDR1 MGHRA and CDR2 YSYEKL. The CDR3 has 11 residues. The CDR3 reads CASSHPGRVRF. The CDR3 coding sequence is TGCGCCAGCAGCCACCCTGGTCGGGTTCGCTTC.

The chain is built from TRBV7-2 and TRBJ2-2; unclear D gene. Trimming shortened V by 6 bases and J by 3 bases, and 8 bases separated the two germline ends. Germline-derived CDR1 and CDR2 are SGHTA and FQGNSA. This CDR3 has 13 residues. The CDR3 spells CASSLTYTGELFF. The CDR3 bases are TGTGCCAGCAGTCTTACTTACACCGGGGAGCTGTTTTTT. The full variable domain, rest sourced from reference TRBV7-2 and TRBJ2-2, is GAGVSQSPSNKVTEKGKDVELRCDPISGHTALYWYRQSLGQGLEFLIYFQGNSAPDKSGLPSDRFSAERTGGSVSTLTIQRTQQEDSAVYLCASSLTYTGELFFGEGSRLTVL.

The chain couples TRBV7-2 to TRBJ2-3; possible D gene TRBD2, 6 bases. CDR3 length: 17 amino acids. The V end was cut by 2 bases, the J end by 3 bases, with 18 bases between. Germline V lookup: CDR1 SGHTA, CDR2 FQGNSA. CDR3 nucleotide sequence: TGTGCCAGCAGCTTATATGTGGGCGGGACCAGAACAGATACGCAGTATTTT. Translation gives CASSLYVGGTRTDTQYF.

The rearrangement uses TRBV10-1 and TRBJ2-5; D gene unclear. V dropped 0 bases and J dropped 7 bases, with 9 bases sitting between them. The CDR3 spans 13 residues. Germline V gene lookup returns CDR1 WNHNN and CDR2 SYGVQD (reference sequence). The DNA of the CDR3 is TGCGCCAGCAGTGAGTCGAGGTTTGGGACCCAGTACTTC. It yields the protein CASSESRFGTQYF.

The chain is built from TRBV15 and TRBJ1-1; TRBD1 is a possible D gene (5 bases). Germline V CDR1 and CDR2: LNHNV, YYDKDF (reference sequence). This CDR3 has 17 amino acids. V was shortened by 5 bases and J by 4 bases, with 23 bases between the two germline ends. CDR3 DNA: TGTGCCACCAGCCCCAGGATCGGGGACGAAGGGCGCACTGAAGCTTTCTTT. This encodes CATSPRIGDEGRTEAFF.

The chain joins TRBV7-2 to TRBJ1-3; D unresolved. Germline CDR1 and CDR2: SGHTA and FQGNSA. V gave up 3 bases and J gave up 8 bases, with 11 bases separating them. This CDR3 comprises 13 residues. The CDR3, as DNA: TGTGCCAGCAGCTTTTCGTTAATTCACACCATATATTTT. It specifies CASSFSLIHTIYF. The variable domain in full, completed from reference TRBV7-2 and TRBJ1-3, reads GAGVSQSPSNKVTEKGKDVELRCDPISGHTALYWYRQSLGQGLEFLIYFQGNSAPDKSGLPSDRFSAERTGGSVSTLTIQRTQQEDSAVYLCASSFSLIHTIYFGEGSWLTVV.

The chain links TRBV7-2 to TRBJ2-3, with 7 bases that match TRBD1. V gave up 5 bases and J gave up 2 bases; unmatched junction bases: 4. Germline CDR1 SGHTA, CDR2 FQGNSA. The CDR3 length is 14 residues. The chain's CDR3 is CASSHGTATDTQYF. CDR3 nucleotide sequence: TGTGCCAGCAGCCACGGGACAGCCACAGATACGCAGTATTTT.

V is TRBV19 and J is TRBJ2-7; D tentatively fits TRBD1 or TRBD2 (5 bases each). Trimming left V 5 bases short and J 8 bases short, with 16 bases between. This CDR3 is built from 13 residues. Looked up from germline, CDR1 is LNHDA and CDR2 is SQIVND (reference sequence). The DNA for the CDR3 is TGTGCCAGTAGTGTCACCGGGACCCCCCAGCAGTACTTC. It encodes CASSVTGTPQQYF.

The chain links TRBV9 to TRBJ2-5, with D unresolved. Germline assignment: CDR1 SGDLS and CDR2 YYNGEE. The V end lost 3 bases, the J end lost 1 base, and 7 bases lay between the germline ends. The CDR3 runs 13 residues. CDR3 bases: TGTGCCAGCAGCGCTACAGCCCAAGAGACCCAGTACTTC. Translation gives CASSATAQETQYF. Based on the CDR3 plus reference TRBV9 and TRBJ2-5, the full variable domain is DSGVTQTPKHLITATGQRVTLRCSPRSGDLSVYWYQQSLDQGLQFLIQYYNGEERAKGNILERFSAQQFPDLHSELNLSSLELGDSALYFCASSATAQETQYFGPGTRLLVL.

Only one count was recorded for this clone. This chain uses TRBV5-6 with TRBJ2-5; D assignment may be TRBD1 or TRBD2 (5 bases each). From germline, CDR1 is SGHDT and CDR2 YYEEEE. V was shortened by 4 bases and J by 7 bases, with 17 bases between the two germline ends. The CDR3 covers 14 residues. The DNA for the CDR3 is TGTGCCAGCAGCCCACGAATCCGTGGGGGGACCCAGTACTTC. As protein: CASSPRIRGGTQYF.

The V and J genes are TRBV27 and TRBJ2-1; D might be TRBD1 (5 bases). This CDR3 is built from 16 residues. With 7 bases removed from V and 5 bases from J, the gap between germline ends came to 21 bases. The V gene's germline CDR1 is MNHEY and CDR2 SMNVEV (reference sequence). DNA of the CDR3: TGTGCCAGCATCCCCGGTGGGGCATATCAAAACAATGAGCAGTTCTTC. It codes for CASIPGGAYQNNEQFF.

V is TRBV5-6 and J is TRBJ1-2; D is possibly TRBD1 (5 bases). V lost 2 bases and J lost 4, with 15 bases in between. Germline V lookup: CDR1 SGHDT, CDR2 YYEEEE. This CDR3 is 15 amino acids long. The CDR3 loop reads CASSLGHLRFYGYTF. CDR3 in DNA: TGTGCCAGCAGCTTAGGACATTTGCGCTTCTATGGCTACACCTTC.

The rearrangement joins TRBV29-1 to TRBJ2-1; the match to TRBD2 covers 10 bases. The CDR3 has 13 amino acids. CDR1 and CDR2 from the germline V gene are SQVTM and ANQGSEA. J was trimmed by 4 bases and V by 7 bases; bases with no gene match: 4. The chain's CDR3 is CSAGLAVYNEQFF. Written as DNA, the CDR3 is TGCAGCGCAGGACTAGCGGTATACAATGAGCAGTTCTTC.

The rearrangement links TRBV6-1 to TRBJ2-2, with D uncertain. The germline gives CDR1 MNHNS, CDR2 SASEGT. This CDR3 has 14 amino acids. V was pared by 3 bases and J by 5 bases, with 10 bases between. CDR3 sequence reads: CASSDVTHTGELFF. In DNA, the CDR3 is TGTGCCAGCAGTGATGTGACTCATACCGGGGAGCTGTTTTTT.

The chain employs TRBV28 and TRBJ1-2; D unclear. Germline CDR1 MDHEN, CDR2 SYDVKM. V lost 7 bases, J lost 7 bases, and 16 bases lay in between. This CDR3 spans 13 amino acids. CDR3 residues: CASIKSLGAGYTF. CDR3 bases: TGTGCCAGCATCAAATCCCTTGGCGCTGGCTACACCTTC.

The V call is TRBV5-4, the J call TRBJ2-2; the D is unclear. The CDR3 has 15 residues. The germline V and J ends were trimmed by 3 bases and 2 bases, with 11 bases remaining between them. Looked up from germline, CDR1 is SGHNT and CDR2 is YYREEE (reference sequence). CDR3 sequence (DNA): TGTGCCAGCAGCTCATCCGGGTCAAACACCGGGGAGCTGTTTTTT. Protein product: CASSSSGSNTGELFF. The whole variable domain, filled in from reference TRBV5-4 and TRBJ2-2, reads ETGVTQSPTHLIKTRGQQVTLRCSSQSGHNTVSWYQQALGQGPQFIFQYYREEENGRGNFPPRFSGLQFPNYSSELNVNALELDDSALYLCASSSSGSNTGELFFGEGSRLTVL.

This clone occurred a few times. The CDR3 sequence is CASSQREPLHF. In DNA, the CDR3 is TGTGCCAGCAGCCAACGGGAGCCCCTCCACTTT. This chain connects TRBV7-9 to TRBJ1-6, with D uncertain. Germline V gene sequence: CDR1 SEHNR, CDR2 FQNEAQ (reference sequence). The CDR3 spans 11 residues. V lost 5 bases to trimming and J lost 13 bases, with 9 bases between them.

The chain uses TRBV9 and TRBJ1-1; perhaps TRBD1 as D (5 bases). Deletions cut 2 bases from V and 1 base from J, with 12 bases between. The V gene's germline CDR1 is SGDLS and CDR2 YYNGEE. CDR3 length: 15 residues. The CDR3 region is CASSVDSGSNTEAFF. CDR3 bases: TGTGCCAGCAGCGTTGACTCAGGGTCGAACACTGAAGCTTTCTTT. Full variable domain (missing parts from reference TRBV9 and TRBJ1-1): DSGVTQTPKHLITATGQRVTLRCSPRSGDLSVYWYQQSLDQGLQFLIQYYNGEERAKGNILERFSAQQFPDLHSELNLSSLELGDSALYFCASSVDSGSNTEAFFGQGTRLTVV.

The chain combines TRBV5-4 with TRBJ2-7, with D uncertain. The CDR3 has 14 amino acids. V was clipped by 3 bases and J by 0 bases, with 10 bases between them. The germline CDR1 and CDR2 sequences are SGHNT and YYREEE (reference sequence). The CDR3 here is CASSSGPSSYEQYF. CDR3 bases: TGTGCCAGCAGCTCCGGGCCGAGCTCCTACGAGCAGTACTTC.

A single count supports this clone. The chain joins TRBV19 to TRBJ2-7; 8 bases map to TRBD1. Trimming took 5 bases from V and 3 from J; bases not matched to a gene: 9. Germline CDR1 LNHDA, CDR2 SQIVND (reference sequence). The CDR3 length is 15 residues. CDR3 coding DNA: TGTGCCAGTAGTCGATACCGGGACAGGAACTACGAGCAGTACTTC. Translating it yields CASSRYRDRNYEQYF.

The chain carries TRBV27 and TRBJ2-2; no clear D. The CDR3 has 16 amino acids. Germline loops: CDR1 MNHEY, CDR2 SMNVEV (reference sequence). Trimming left V 3 bases short and J 4 bases short, with 15 bases between. The CDR3 DNA reads as TGTGCCAGCAGTTTTGAGGCAGAACCACTCACCGGGGAGCTGTTTTTT. Encoded protein: CASSFEAEPLTGELFF.

This clone was counted once. The rearrangement uses TRBV5-1 and TRBJ1-2; 7 bases are a match to TRBD1. V was pared by 1 base and J by 2 bases, with 11 bases of the junction left unmatched. There are 17 residues in the CDR3. Looked up from germline, CDR1 is SGHRS and CDR2 is YFSETQ. The CDR3 here is CASSLLLGQVVNYGYTF. In DNA form, the CDR3 reads TGCGCCAGCAGCTTGCTCCTCGGACAGGTTGTAAACTATGGCTACACCTTC.

The rearrangement uses TRBV5-1 and TRBJ1-2; D is uncertain. Trimming stripped 4 bases from V and 2 bases from J, with 12 bases between. The CDR3 is 14 residues long. Per the germline V gene, CDR1 is SGHRS and CDR2 is YFSETQ. CDR3 DNA sequence: TGCGCCAGCAGCCCGGACGGGAACAACTATGGCTACACCTTC. It is translated as CASSPDGNNYGYTF.

The V and J genes are TRBV7-8 and TRBJ1-5; possible D gene TRBD1, 5 bases. This CDR3 contains 13 residues. Germline CDR1 SGHVS, CDR2 FQNEAQ. V lost 3 bases, J lost 7 bases, and 10 bases lay in between. The CDR3 DNA sequence: TGTGCCAGCAGCTTGGGCAGGGAGCAGCCCCAGCATTTT. This encodes CASSLGREQPQHF. The complete variable domain, with remaining parts taken from reference TRBV7-8 and TRBJ1-5, reads GAGVSQSPRYKVAKRGQDVALRCDPISGHVSLFWYQQALGQGPEFLTYFQNEAQLDKSGLPSDRFFAERPEGSVSTLKIQRTQQEDSAVYLCASSLGREQPQHFGDGTRLSIL.

The rearrangement links TRBV11-1 to TRBJ1-1, with TRBD1 matching 9 bases. Trimming cost V 4 bases and J 3 bases; bases outside gene matches: 3. Germline assignment: CDR1 SGHAT and CDR2 FQDESV (reference sequence). CDR3 length equals 14 residues. CDR3 DNA: TGTGCCAGCAGCTCCAGACAGGGGGACACTGAAGCTTTCTTT. Its protein is CASSSRQGDTEAFF.

The gene calls are TRBV27 and TRBJ1-1, with 7 bases identical to TRBD1. With V trimmed by 5 bases and J by 1 base, 4 bases remained unmatched. This CDR3 contains 14 residues. Germline V gene lookup returns CDR1 MNHEY and CDR2 SMNVEV (reference sequence). The CDR3 DNA reads TGTGCCAGCAGTCCGACAGGGCAGAACACTGAAGCTTTCTTT. It is translated as CASSPTGQNTEAFF.

This clone was detected once. V and J are TRBV2 and TRBJ1-4; 7 bases agree with TRBD1. Looked up from germline, CDR1 is SNHLY and CDR2 is FYNNEI. After removal of 10 bases from V and 8 bases from J, the junction contained 13 bases not matched to a gene. The CDR3 loop spans 14 amino acids. The CDR3 region is CATVASTQGEKLFF. CDR3 coding DNA: TGTGCCACCGTTGCGTCAACACAGGGGGAAAAACTGTTTTTT.